This TCR beta chain was captured by sequencing in a study of blood T cell repertoires in COVID-19. Patients from Seattle were sampled longitudinally, starting during active infection. In the authors' workflow: Quantification of nucleated cells was approximated via reference gene primer amplification. The assay was immunoSEQ multiplex PCR, and TCRdb's table has in-frame clones only and misses some. That table is the source of V, J and clone size, and D and trimming were worked out from the DNA. The table lists roughly 240,000 clones, roughly 85% of them singletons, with 4.5% to 5.5% in the top ten. The V gene end was trimmed by 1 base and the J gene end by 4 bases; junction bases not matched to a gene: 14. Germline loops: CDR1 SGHRS, CDR2 YFSETQ. CDR3 size: 18 residues. This clone has a single count.

V is TRBV5-1 and J is TRBJ1-2, with 9 bases that match TRBD1. This clonotype originated in a man in his forties or fifties with COVID-19, enrolled during active disease. Sequenced sample: peripheral blood. The CDR3 here is CASSLSGFVTGGSYGYTF. CDR3 in DNA: TGCGCCAGCAGCTTGTCGGGTTTCGTGACAGGGGGTAGCTATGGCTACACCTTC.